Sequencing of this T cell receptor (beta chain) was carried out in a study of blood T cell repertoires in COVID-19. The overall study: Sites in the United States, Italy and Spain provided acute and convalescent COVID-19 samples. Nucleic acid was either cDNA or gDNA, and it came from T cells, B-cell-depleted T cells, or PBMCs.

Sequenced by immunoSEQ multiplex PCR; TCRdb stores in-frame clones only, minus some. The sample shows hundreds of thousands of clones, about 83% of them seen only once. The germline gives CDR1 LNHDA, CDR2 SQIVND (reference sequence). This CDR3 has 16 amino acids. The V end lost 7 bases, the J end lost 2 bases, and 19 bases lay between the germline ends. The sample was peripheral blood. This receptor was obtained from a woman aged 40 to 50 with active or convalescent COVID-19. The rearrangement links TRBV19 to TRBJ2-3; D is perhaps TRBD2 (6 bases). The CDR3 reads CASNPGGAGFTDTQYF. In DNA form, the CDR3 reads TGTGCCAGTAACCCAGGAGGGGCCGGCTTCACAGATACGCAGTATTTT.